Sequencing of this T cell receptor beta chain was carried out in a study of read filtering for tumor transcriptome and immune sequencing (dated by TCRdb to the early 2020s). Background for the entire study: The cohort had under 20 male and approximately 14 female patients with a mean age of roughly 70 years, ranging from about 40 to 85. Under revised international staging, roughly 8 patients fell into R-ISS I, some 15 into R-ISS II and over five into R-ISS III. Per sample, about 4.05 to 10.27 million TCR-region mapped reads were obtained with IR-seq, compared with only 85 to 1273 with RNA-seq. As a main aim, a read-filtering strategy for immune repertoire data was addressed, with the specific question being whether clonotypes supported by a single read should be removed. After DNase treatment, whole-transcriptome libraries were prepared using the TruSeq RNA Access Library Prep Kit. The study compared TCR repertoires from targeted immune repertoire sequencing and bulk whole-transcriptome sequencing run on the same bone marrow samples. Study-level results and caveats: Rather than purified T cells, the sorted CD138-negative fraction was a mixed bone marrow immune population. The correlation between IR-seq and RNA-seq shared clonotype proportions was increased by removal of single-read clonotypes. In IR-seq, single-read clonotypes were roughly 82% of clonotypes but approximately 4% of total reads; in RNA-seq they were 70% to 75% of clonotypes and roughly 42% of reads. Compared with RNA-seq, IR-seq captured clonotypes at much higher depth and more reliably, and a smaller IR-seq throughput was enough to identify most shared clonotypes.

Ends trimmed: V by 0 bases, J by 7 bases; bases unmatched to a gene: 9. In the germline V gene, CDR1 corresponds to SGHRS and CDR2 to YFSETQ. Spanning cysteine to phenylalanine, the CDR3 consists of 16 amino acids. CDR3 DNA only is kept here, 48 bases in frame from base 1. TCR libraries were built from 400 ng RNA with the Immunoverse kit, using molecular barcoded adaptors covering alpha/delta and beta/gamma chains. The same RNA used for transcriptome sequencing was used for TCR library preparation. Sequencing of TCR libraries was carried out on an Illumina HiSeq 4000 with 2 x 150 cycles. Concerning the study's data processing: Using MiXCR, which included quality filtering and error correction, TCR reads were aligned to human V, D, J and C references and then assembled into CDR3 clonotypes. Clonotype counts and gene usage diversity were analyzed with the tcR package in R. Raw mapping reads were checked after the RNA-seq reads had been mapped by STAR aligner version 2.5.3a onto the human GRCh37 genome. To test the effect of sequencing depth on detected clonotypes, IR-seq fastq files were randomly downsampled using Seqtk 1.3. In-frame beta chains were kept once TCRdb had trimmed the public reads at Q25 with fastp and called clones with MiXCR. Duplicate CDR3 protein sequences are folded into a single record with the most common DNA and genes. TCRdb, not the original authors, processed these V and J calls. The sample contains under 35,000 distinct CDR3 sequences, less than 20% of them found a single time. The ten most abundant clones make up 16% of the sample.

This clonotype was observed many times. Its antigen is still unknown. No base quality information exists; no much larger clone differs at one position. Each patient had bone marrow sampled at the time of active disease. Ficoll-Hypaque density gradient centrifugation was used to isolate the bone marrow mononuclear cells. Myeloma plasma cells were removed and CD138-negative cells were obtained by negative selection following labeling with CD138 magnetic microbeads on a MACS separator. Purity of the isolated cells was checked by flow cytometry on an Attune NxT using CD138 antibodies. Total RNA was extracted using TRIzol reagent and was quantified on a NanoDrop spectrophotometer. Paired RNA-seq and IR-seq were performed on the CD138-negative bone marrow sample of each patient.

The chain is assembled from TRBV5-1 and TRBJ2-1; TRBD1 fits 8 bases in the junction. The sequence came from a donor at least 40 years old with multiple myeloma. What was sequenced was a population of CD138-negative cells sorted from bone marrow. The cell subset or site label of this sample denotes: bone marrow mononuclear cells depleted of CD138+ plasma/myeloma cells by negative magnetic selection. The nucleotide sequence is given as TGCGCCAGCAGCTTGGAGCAGGGGGCGCGGACGAATGAGCAGTTCTTC. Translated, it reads CASSLEQGARTNEQFF.